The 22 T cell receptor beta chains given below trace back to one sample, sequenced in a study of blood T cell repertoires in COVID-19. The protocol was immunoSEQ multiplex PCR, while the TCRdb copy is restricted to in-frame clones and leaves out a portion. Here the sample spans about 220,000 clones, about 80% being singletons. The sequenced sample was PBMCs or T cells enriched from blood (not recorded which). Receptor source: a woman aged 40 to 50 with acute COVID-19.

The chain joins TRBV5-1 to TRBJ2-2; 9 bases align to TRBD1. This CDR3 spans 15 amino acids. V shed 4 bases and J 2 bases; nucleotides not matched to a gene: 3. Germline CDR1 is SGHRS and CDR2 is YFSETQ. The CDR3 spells CASSMGQGNTGELFF. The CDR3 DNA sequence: TGCGCCAGCAGCATGGGACAGGGTAACACCGGGGAGCTGTTTTTT.

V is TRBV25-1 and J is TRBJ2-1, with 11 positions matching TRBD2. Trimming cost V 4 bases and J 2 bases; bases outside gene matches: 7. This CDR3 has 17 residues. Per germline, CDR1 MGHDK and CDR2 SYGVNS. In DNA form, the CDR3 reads TGTGCCAGCAGTGTTAGCGGGGGGGCCCGTACCTACAATGAGCAGTTCTTC. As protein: CASSVSGGARTYNEQFF.

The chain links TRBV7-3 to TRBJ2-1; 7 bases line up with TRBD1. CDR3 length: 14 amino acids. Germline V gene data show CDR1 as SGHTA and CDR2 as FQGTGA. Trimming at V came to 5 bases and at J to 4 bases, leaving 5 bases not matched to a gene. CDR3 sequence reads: CASSPDRVYNEQFF. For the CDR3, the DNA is TGTGCCAGCAGCCCCGACAGGGTATACAATGAGCAGTTCTTC. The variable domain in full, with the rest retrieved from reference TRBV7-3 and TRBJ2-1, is GAGVSQTPSNKVTEKGKYVELRCDPISGHTALYWYRQSLGQGPEFLIYFQGTGAADDSGLPNDRFFAVRPEGSVSTLKIQRTERGDSAVYLCASSPDRVYNEQFFGPGTRLTVL.

CDR3 loop: CATSDPGGGSYEQYF. The CDR3 bases are TGTGCCACCAGTGACCCCGGGGGAGGGTCCTACGAGCAGTACTTC. The chain employs TRBV24-1 and TRBJ2-7; TRBD2 aligns across 7 bases. Losses at the gene ends were 4 bases for V and 1 base for J; bases not matched to a gene: 6. The length of the CDR3 is 15 residues. CDR1 is KGHDR and CDR2 is SFDVKD in the germline V gene.

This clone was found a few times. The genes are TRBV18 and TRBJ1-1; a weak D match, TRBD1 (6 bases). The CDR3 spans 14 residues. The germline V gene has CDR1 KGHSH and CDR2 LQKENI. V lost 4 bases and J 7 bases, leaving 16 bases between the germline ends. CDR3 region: CASSLKPGEGEAFF. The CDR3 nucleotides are TGTGCCAGCTCACTAAAACCAGGGGAAGGTGAAGCTTTCTTT. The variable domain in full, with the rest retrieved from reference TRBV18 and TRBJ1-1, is NAGVMQNPRHLVRRRGQEARLRCSPMKGHSHVYWYRQLPEEGLKFMVYLQKENIIDESGMPKERFSAEFPKEGPSILRIQQVVRGDSAAYFCASSLKPGEGEAFFGQGTRLTVV.

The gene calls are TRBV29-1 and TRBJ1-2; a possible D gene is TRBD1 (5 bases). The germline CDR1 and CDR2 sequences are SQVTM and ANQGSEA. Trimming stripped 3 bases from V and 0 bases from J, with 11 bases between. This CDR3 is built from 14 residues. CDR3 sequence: CSVEQGTANYGYTF. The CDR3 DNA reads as TGCAGCGTTGAGCAGGGCACAGCTAACTATGGCTACACCTTC.

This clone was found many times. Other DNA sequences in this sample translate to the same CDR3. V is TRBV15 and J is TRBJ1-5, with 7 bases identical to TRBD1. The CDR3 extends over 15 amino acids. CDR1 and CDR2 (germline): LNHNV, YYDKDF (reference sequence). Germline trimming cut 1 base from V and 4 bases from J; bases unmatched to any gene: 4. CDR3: CATSRGTGENQPQHF. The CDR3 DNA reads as TGTGCCACCAGCAGAGGGACAGGTGAGAATCAGCCCCAGCATTTT.

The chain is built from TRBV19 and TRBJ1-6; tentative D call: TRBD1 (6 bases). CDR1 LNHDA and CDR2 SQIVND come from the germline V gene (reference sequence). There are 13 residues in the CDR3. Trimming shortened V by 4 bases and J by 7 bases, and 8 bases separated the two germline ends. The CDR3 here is CASSTTGNSPLHF. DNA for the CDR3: TGTGCCAGTAGTACAACAGGGAATTCACCCCTCCACTTT.

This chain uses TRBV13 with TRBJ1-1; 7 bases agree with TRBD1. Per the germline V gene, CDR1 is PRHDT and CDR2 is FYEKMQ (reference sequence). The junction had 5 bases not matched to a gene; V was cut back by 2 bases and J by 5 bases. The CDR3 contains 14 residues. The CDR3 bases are TGTGCCAGCAGCTTATCACAGGGGAGGACTGAAGCTTTCTTT. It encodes CASSLSQGRTEAFF.

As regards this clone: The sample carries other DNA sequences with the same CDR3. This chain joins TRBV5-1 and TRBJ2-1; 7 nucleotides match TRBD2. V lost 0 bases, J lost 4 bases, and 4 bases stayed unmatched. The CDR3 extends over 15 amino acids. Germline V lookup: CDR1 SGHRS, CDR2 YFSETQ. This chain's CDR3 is CASSLGLADYNEQFF. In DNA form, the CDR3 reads TGCGCCAGCAGCTTGGGGCTAGCGGATTACAATGAGCAGTTCTTC.

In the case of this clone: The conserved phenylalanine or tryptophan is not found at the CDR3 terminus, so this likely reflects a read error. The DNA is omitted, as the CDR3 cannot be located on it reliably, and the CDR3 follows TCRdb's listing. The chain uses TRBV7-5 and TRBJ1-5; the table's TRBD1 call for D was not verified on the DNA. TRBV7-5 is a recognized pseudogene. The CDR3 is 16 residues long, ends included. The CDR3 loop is CVRSSPACPRGVFEYE.

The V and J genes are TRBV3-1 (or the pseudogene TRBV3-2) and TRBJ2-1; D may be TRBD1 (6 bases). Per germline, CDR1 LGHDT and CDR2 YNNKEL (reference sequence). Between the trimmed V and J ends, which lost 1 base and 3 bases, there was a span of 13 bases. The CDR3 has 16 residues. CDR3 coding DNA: TGTGCCAGCAGCCAAGTTCAGGGGCATTACTACAATGAGCAGTTCTTC. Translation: CASSQVQGHYYNEQFF.

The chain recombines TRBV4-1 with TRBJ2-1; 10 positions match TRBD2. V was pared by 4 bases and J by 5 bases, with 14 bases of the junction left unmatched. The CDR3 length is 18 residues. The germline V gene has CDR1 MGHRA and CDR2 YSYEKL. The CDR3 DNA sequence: TGCGCCAGCAGCCTGTGGTCGAGCGGGAGGGGGGGGCACAATGAGCAGTTCTTC. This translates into CASSLWSSGRGGHNEQFF.

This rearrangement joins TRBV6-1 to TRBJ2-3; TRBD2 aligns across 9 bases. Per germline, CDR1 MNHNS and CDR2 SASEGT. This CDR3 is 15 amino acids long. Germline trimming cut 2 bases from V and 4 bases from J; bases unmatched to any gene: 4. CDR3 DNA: TGTGCCAGCAGTGAAATGGCGGGGGGGCCAGATACGCAGTATTTT. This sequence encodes CASSEMAGGPDTQYF.

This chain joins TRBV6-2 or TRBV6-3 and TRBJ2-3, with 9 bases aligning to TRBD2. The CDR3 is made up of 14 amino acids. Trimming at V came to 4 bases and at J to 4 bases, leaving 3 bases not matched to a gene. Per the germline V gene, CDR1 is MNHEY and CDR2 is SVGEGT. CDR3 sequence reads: CASSSGLAPDTQYF. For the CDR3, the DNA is TGTGCCAGCAGTTCGGGACTAGCTCCAGATACGCAGTATTTT.

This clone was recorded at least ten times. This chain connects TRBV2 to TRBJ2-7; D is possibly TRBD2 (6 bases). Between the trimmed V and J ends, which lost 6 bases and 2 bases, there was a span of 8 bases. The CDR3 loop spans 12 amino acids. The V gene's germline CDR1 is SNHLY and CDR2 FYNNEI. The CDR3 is CASRRTTYEQYF. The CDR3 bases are TGTGCCAGCAGGCGGACTACCTACGAGCAGTACTTC. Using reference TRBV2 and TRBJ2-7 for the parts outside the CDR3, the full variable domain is EPEVTQTPSHQVTQMGQEVILRCVPISNHLYFYWYRQILGQKVEFLVSFYNNEISEKSEIFDDQFSVERPDGSNFTLKIRSTKLEDSAMYFCASRRTTYEQYFGPGTRLTVT.

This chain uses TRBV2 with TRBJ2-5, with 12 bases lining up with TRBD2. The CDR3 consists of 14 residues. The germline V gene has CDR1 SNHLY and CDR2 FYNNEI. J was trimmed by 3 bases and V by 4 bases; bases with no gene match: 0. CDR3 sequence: CASSGLAGEETQYF. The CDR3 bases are TGTGCCAGCAGTGGACTAGCGGGGGAAGAGACCCAGTACTTC.

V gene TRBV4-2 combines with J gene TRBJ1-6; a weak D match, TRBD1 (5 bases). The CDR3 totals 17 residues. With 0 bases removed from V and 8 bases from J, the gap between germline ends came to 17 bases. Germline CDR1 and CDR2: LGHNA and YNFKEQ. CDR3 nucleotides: TGTGCCAGCAGCCAAGATAGGAGGGGAGGTATGGATTCACCCCTCCACTTT. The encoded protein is CASSQDRRGGMDSPLHF.

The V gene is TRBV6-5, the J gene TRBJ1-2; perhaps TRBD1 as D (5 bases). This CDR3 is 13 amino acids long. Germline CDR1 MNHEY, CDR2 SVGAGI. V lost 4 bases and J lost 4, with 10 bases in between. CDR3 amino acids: CASSWDSSYGYTF. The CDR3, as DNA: TGTGCCAGCAGTTGGGACTCGAGCTATGGCTACACCTTC.

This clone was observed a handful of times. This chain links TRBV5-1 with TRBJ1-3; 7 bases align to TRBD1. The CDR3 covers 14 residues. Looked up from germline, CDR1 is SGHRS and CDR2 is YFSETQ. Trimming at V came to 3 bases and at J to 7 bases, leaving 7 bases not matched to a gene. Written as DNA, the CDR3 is TGCGCCAGCAGCTCGACAGGGATGGTGAACACCATATATTTT. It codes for CASSSTGMVNTIYF.

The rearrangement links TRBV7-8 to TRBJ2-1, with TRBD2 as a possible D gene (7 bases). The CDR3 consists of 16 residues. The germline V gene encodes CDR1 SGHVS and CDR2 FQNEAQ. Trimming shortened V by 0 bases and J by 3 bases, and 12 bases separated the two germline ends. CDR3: CASSLAAGAGYNEQFF. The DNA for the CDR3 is TGTGCCAGCAGCTTAGCGGCGGGGGCGGGCTACAATGAGCAGTTCTTC.

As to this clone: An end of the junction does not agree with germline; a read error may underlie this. The CDR3 loop reads CGSQGSGNTIYF. The CDR3 DNA reads as TGTGGCAGCCAGGGCTCTGGAAACACCATATATTTT. The genes are TRBV7-9 and TRBJ1-3; tentatively, D is TRBD1 (5 bases). This CDR3 has 12 residues. In germline, CDR1 is SEHNR, CDR2 FQNEAQ (reference sequence).